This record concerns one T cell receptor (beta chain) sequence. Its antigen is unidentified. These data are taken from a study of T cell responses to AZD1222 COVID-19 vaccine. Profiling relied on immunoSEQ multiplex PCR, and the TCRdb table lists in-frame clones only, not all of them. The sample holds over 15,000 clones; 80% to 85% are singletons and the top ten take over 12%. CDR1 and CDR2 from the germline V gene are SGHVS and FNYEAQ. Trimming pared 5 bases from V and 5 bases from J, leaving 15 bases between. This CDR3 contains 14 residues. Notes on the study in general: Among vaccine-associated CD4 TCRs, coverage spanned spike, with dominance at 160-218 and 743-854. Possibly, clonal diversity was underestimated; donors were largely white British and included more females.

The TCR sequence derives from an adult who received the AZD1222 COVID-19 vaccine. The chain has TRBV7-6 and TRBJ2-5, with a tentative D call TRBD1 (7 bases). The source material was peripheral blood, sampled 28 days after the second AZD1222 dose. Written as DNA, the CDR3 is TGTGCCAGCAGCGCACCGCCAGGGGGGGAGACCCAGTACTTC. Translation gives CASSAPPGGETQYF.